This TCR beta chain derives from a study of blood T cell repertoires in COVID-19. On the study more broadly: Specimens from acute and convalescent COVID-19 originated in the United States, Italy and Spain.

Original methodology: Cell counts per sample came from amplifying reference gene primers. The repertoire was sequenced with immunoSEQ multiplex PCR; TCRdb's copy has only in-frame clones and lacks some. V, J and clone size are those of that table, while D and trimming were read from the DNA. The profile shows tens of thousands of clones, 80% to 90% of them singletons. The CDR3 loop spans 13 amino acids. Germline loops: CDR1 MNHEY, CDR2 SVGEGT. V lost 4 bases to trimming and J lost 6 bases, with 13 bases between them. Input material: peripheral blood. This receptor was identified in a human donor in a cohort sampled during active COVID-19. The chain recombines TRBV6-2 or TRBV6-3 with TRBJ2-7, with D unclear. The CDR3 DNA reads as TGTGCCAGCAGTTTTACTCCGCCAGGCGAGCAGTACTTC. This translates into CASSFTPPGEQYF.